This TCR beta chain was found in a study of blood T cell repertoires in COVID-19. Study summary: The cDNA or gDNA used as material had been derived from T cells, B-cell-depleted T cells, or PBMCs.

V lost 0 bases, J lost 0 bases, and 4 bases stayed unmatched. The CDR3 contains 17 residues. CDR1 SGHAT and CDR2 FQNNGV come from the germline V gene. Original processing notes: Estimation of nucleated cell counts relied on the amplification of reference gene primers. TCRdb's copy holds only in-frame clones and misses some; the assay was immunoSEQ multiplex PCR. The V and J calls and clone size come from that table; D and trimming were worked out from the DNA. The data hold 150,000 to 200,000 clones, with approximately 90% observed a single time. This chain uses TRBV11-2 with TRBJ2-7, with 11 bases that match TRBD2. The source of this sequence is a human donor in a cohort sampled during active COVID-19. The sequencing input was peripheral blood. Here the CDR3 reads CASSLEASGRPSYEQYF. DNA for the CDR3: TGTGCCAGCAGCTTAGAGGCTAGCGGGAGGCCCTCCTACGAGCAGTACTTC. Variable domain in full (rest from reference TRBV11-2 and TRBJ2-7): EAGVAQSPRYKIIEKRQSVAFWCNPISGHATLYWYQQILGQGPKLLIQFQNNGVVDDSQLPKDRFSAERLKGVDSTLKIQPAKLEDSAVYLCASSLEASGRPSYEQYFGPGTRLTVT.